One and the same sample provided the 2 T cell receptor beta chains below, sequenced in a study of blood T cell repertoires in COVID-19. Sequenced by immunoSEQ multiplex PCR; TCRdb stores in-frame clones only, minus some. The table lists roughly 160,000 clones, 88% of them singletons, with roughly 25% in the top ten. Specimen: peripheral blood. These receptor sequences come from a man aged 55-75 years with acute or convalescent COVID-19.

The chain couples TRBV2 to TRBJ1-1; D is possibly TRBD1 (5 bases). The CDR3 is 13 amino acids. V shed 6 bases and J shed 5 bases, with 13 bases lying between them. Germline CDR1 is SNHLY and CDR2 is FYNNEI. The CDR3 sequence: CASRPGRGTEAFF. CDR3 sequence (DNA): TGTGCCAGCAGGCCAGGGAGGGGAACTGAAGCTTTCTTT.

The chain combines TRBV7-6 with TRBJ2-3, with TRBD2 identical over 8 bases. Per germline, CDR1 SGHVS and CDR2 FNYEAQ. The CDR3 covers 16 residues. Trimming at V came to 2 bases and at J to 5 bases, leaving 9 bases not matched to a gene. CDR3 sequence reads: CASSLNRPGRGDTQYF. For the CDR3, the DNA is TGTGCCAGCAGCTTAAATCGCCCCGGGAGGGGAGATACGCAGTATTTT.